The source of this T cell receptor beta chain is a study of cytomegalovirus exposure and HLA in healthy donors. Amplification used 60 Vbeta primers and 13 Jbeta primers. TCRdb's copy holds only in-frame clones and misses some; the assay was immunoSEQ multiplex PCR. The table records approximately 190,000 clones, about 80% of them present only once. The germline CDR1 and CDR2 sequences are MNHEY and SVGAGI. V was cut by 7 bases and J by 2 bases, with 13 bases left in between. This CDR3 has 14 residues. The source material was PBMCs. The V gene is TRBV6-5, the J gene TRBJ2-3, with D perhaps matching TRBD2 (5 bases). This clonotype was obtained from a man aged 40-49 years in good health and CMV-seropositive. The CDR3 DNA reads as TGTGCCAGCACCCCTAGCCTCGTCACAGATACGCAGTATTTT. Protein sequence: CASTPSLVTDTQYF.